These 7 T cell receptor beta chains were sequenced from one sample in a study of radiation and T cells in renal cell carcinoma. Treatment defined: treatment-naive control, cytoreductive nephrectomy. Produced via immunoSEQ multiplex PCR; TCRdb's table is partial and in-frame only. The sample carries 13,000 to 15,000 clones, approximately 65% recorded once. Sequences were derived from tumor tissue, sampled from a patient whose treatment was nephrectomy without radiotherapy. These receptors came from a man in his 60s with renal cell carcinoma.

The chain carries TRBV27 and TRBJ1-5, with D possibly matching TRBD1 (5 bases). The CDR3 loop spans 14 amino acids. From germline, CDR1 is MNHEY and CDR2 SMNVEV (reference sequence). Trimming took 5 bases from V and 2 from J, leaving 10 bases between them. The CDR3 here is CASSPRDGNQPQHF. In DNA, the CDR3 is TGTGCCAGCAGTCCCCGGGACGGCAATCAGCCCCAGCATTTT.

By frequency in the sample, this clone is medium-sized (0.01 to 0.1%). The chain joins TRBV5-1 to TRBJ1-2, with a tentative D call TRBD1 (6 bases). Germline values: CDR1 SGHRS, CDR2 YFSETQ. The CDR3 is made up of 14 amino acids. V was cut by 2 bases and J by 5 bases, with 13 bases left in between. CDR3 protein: CASSFWGRRYGYTF. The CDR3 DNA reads TGCGCCAGCAGCTTCTGGGGGCGCCGATATGGCTACACCTTC.

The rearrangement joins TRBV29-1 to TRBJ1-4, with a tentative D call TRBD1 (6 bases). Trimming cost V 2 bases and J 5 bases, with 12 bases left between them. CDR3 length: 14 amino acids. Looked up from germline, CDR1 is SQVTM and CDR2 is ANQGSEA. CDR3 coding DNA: TGCAGCGTTGAACCGGGACACCAGAATGAAAAACTGTTTTTT. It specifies CSVEPGHQNEKLFF.

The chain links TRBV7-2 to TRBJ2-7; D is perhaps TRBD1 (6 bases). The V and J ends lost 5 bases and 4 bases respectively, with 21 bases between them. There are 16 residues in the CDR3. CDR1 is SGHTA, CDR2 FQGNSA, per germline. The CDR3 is CASSPLGQGRPYEQYF. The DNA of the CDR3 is TGTGCCAGCAGCCCGTTGGGGCAGGGGCGTCCTTACGAGCAGTACTTC.

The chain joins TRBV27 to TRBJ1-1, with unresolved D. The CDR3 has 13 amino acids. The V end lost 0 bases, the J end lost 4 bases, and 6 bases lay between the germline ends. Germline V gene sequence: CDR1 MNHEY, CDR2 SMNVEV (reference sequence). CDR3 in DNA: TGTGCCAGCAGTTTATCGGGATCCACTGAAGCTTTCTTT. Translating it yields CASSLSGSTEAFF.

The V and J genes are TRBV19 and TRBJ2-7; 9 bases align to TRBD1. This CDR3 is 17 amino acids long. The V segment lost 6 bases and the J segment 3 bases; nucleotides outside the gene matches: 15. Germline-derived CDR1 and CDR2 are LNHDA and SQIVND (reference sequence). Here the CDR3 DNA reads TGTGCCAGTAGCCCCTTACCCCGACAGGGGGGAAACTACGAGCAGTACTTC. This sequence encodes CASSPLPRQGGNYEQYF.

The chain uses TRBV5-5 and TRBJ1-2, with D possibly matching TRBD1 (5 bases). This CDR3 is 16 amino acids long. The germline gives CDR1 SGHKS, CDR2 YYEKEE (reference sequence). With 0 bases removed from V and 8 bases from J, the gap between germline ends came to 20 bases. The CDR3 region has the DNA TGTGCCAGCAGCTTGGACGTTAGCCTAGGGGCCGGAGGCTACACCTTC. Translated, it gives CASSLDVSLGAGGYTF.